A single sample gave rise to the 19 T cell receptor beta chains below, sequenced in a study of identical twins. TCRdb ran MiXCR on the 5' RACE reads and lists one entry per CDR3 protein. The sample has some 600,000 distinct CDR3 sequences, roughly 6.6% seen once. The sample also formed part of further work on yellow fever vaccine responses in identical twins.

Specimen: PBMCs. All receptors come from a woman aged 18-29 years in good health.

This clonotype showed up just a few times. The V call is TRBV28, the J call TRBJ2-7, with TRBD1 as a possible D gene (6 bases). Germline V gene data show CDR1 as MDHEN and CDR2 as SYDVKM. The CDR3 totals 17 residues. V gave up 7 bases and J gave up 3 bases, with 25 bases separating them. For the CDR3, the DNA is TGTGCCAGCAAGATCCCCACACAAGGGGGACCAAACTACGAGCAGTACGTC. Protein: CASKIPTQGGPNYEQYV.

This clonotype was picked up many times. The chain is built from TRBV12-3 or TRBV12-4 and TRBJ2-7; TRBD2 agrees at 9 bases. J lost 0 bases, V lost 9 bases, and 3 bases had no gene match. This CDR3 is built from 13 residues. The CDR3 region is CASTSGYSYEQYF. The CDR3, as DNA: TGTGCCAGTACTAGCGGGTACTCCTACGAGCAGTACTTC.

This clonotype was picked up many times. The chain couples TRBV20-1 to TRBJ2-1; 11 bases match TRBD2. The V segment lost 3 bases and the J segment 14 bases; nucleotides outside the gene matches: 9. Germline CDR1 is DFQATT and CDR2 is SNEGSKA (reference sequence). This CDR3 region has 13 residues. The CDR3 reads CSARAQTSGKKFF. For the CDR3, the DNA is TGCAGTGCTAGGGCTCAGACTAGCGGGAAGAAGTTCTTC.

The V and J genes are TRBV4-1 and TRBJ1-6; 7 nucleotides match TRBD1. The CDR3 has 16 amino acids. Germline assignment: CDR1 MGHRA and CDR2 YSYEKL. J gave up 8 bases and V 4 bases, and 11 bases lay outside the gene matches. This CDR3 is CASSRYTGTEHSPLHF. CDR3 DNA: TGCGCCAGCAGCCGATACACCGGGACAGAGCATTCACCCCTCCACTTT.

This clonotype was seen repeatedly, ten times or more. The CDR3 DNA is TGTGCCAGCGGGACTAGCGGAGCGAACACCGGGGAGCTGTTTTTT. It translates to CASGTSGANTGELFF. This chain connects TRBV12-3 or TRBV12-4 to TRBJ2-2; 11 nucleotides agree with TRBD2. The CDR3 contains 15 residues. V was clipped by 8 bases and J by 0 bases; unmatched bases: 2.

This clonotype was seen more than once but under ten times. The rearrangement joins TRBV2 to TRBJ2-1; D unresolved. This CDR3 has 15 amino acids. Germline CDR1 and CDR2: SNHLY and FYNNEI. Trimming took off 5 bases at V and 3 bases at J, with 14 bases between the two ends. Written as DNA, the CDR3 is TGTGCCAGCAGTTACCTCCATCCCCTCTACAATGAGCAGTTCTTC. It translates to CASSYLHPLYNEQFF.

V is TRBV2 and J is TRBJ1-1; D gene uncertain. Looked up from germline, CDR1 is SNHLY and CDR2 is FYNNEI. The germline V and J ends were trimmed by 0 bases and 0 bases, with 5 bases remaining between them. The length of the CDR3 is 14 residues. The CDR3 region has the DNA TGTGCCAGCAGTGAAGCGAGGTTGAACACTGAAGCTTTCTTT. Its translation: CASSEARLNTEAFF. Full variable domain (outside the CDR3, taken from reference TRBV2 and TRBJ1-1): EPEVTQTPSHQVTQMGQEVILRCVPISNHLYFYWYRQILGQKVEFLVSFYNNEISEKSEIFDDQFSVERPDGSNFTLKIRSTKLEDSAMYFCASSEARLNTEAFFGQGTRLTVV.

There are many counts of this clonotype. V is TRBV7-4 and J is TRBJ2-7, with TRBD2 identical over 8 bases. The CDR3 loop spans 16 amino acids. V shed 6 bases, J shed 3 bases, and the junction held 13 bases outside the gene matches. Germline CDR1 is SGHVT and CDR2 is SQSDAQ. CDR3 coding DNA: TGTGCCAGCAGTCGACCAGGGACTAGTGAAAACTACGAGCAGTACTTC. It codes for CASSRPGTSENYEQYF.

The chain carries TRBV19 and TRBJ2-2; possible D gene TRBD1, 6 bases. Germline values: CDR1 LNHDA, CDR2 SQIVND (reference sequence). Deletions cut 7 bases from V and 0 bases from J, with 12 bases between. The CDR3 contains 15 residues. CDR3 coding DNA: TGTGCCAGTAATTCAGGGGCTGCGAACACCGGGGAGCTGTTTTTT. Protein product: CASNSGAANTGELFF.

Many counts were recorded for this clonotype. This sequence joins TRBV20-1 and TRBJ2-1; 7 bases map to TRBD2. The CDR3 has 14 residues. V was clipped by 3 bases and J by 5 bases; unmatched bases: 7. Germline V gene data show CDR1 as DFQATT and CDR2 as SNEGSKA (reference sequence). This CDR3 reads CSASPSGGDNEQFF. The CDR3 nucleotides are TGCAGTGCTAGTCCATCGGGGGGAGACAATGAGCAGTTCTTC.

This clonotype was observed at least ten times. The chain has TRBV6-5 and TRBJ2-5, with 13 bases fitting TRBD2. There are 15 residues in the CDR3. J lost 4 bases, V lost 2 bases, and 1 base had no gene match. Germline-derived CDR1 and CDR2 are MNHEY and SVGAGI. The CDR3 region is CASSYGLAGVETQYF. The CDR3 bases are TGTGCCAGCAGTTACGGACTAGCGGGAGTAGAGACCCAGTACTTC.

The chain is built from TRBV12-3 or TRBV12-4 and TRBJ2-2; D is perhaps TRBD2 (6 bases). The CDR3 is 19 amino acids. Trimming removed 11 bases at V and 0 bases at J, with 28 bases between. The CDR3: CAFCLIVFGGGANTGELFF. As DNA, the CDR3 is TGTGCCTTCTGTTTAATAGTGTTTGGGGGAGGAGCGAACACCGGGGAGCTGTTTTTT.

This clonotype appeared many times. The chain employs TRBV5-1 and TRBJ1-1, with D possibly being TRBD1 (5 bases). CDR1 is SGHRS and CDR2 is YFSETQ in the germline V gene. The CDR3 sequence is 12 residues long. Trimming took 2 bases from V and 7 from J, leaving 9 bases between them. CDR3: CASSFGTDEAFF. In DNA, the CDR3 is TGCGCCAGCAGCTTCGGGACGGATGAAGCTTTCTTT.

CDR3 sequence (DNA): TGTGCCAGCAGTTTAGGGGAAGGGACACCCCTCCACTTT. Its translation: CASSLGEGTPLHF. The rearrangement joins TRBV12-3 or TRBV12-4 to TRBJ1-6; D gene unclear. This CDR3 spans 13 amino acids. Trimming stripped 1 base from V and 11 bases from J, with 9 bases between.

Only a few counts were recorded for this clonotype. The V call is TRBV5-1, the J call TRBJ2-3; no clear D. The CDR3 totals 15 residues. Deletions cut 0 bases from V and 2 bases from J, with 10 bases between. Germline loops: CDR1 SGHRS, CDR2 YFSETQ. Here the CDR3 reads CASSLGAPDTDTQYF. CDR3 bases: TGCGCCAGCAGCTTGGGAGCTCCCGACACAGATACGCAGTATTTT. Full variable domain (remainder filled in from reference TRBV5-1 and TRBJ2-3): KAGVTQTPRYLIKTRGQQVTLSCSPISGHRSVSWYQQTPGQGLQFLFEYFSETQRNKGNFPGRFSGRQFSNSRSEMNVSTLELGDSALYLCASSLGAPDTDTQYFGPGTRLTVL.

This chain joins TRBV20-1 and TRBJ2-5, with 12 bases aligning to TRBD2. Germline loops: CDR1 DFQATT, CDR2 SNEGSKA (reference sequence). V was pared by 0 bases and J by 4 bases, with 3 bases of the junction left unmatched. The CDR3 length is 15 residues. CDR3 nucleotide sequence: TGCAGTGCTAGAGACCTAGCGGGGGGGCGAGAGACCCAGTACTTC. Its translation is CSARDLAGGRETQYF.

This clonotype has only a few counts. This chain connects TRBV29-1 to TRBJ1-5, with 10 bases matching TRBD1. CDR3 length: 14 amino acids. Trimming took 4 bases from V and 7 from J; bases not matched to a gene: 7. Germline assignment: CDR1 SQVTM and CDR2 ANQGSEA. CDR3 residues: CSVGETGGRQPQHF. The CDR3, as DNA: TGCAGCGTTGGAGAGACAGGGGGCAGGCAGCCCCAGCATTTT.

This clonotype occurred many times. The chain links TRBV10-3 to TRBJ2-1, with D perhaps being TRBD1 or TRBD2 (6 bases each). This CDR3 is built from 15 residues. Germline V gene lookup returns CDR1 ENHRY and CDR2 SYGVKD. V lost 3 bases and J 4 bases, leaving 13 bases between the germline ends. The CDR3 loop reads CAISDRGRGYNEQFF. The DNA of the CDR3 is TGTGCCATCAGTGATCGGGGGCGCGGGTACAATGAGCAGTTCTTC.

This clonotype has at least ten counts. The chain links TRBV6-2 or TRBV6-3 to TRBJ2-2; weak D call: TRBD1 (5 bases). The V gene lost 5 bases and the J gene lost 3 bases, with 13 bases spanning the gap. Germline lookup yields CDR1 MNHEY and CDR2 SVGEGT. This CDR3 has 15 residues. CDR3 sequence reads: CASSVLGAYTGELFF. The CDR3 nucleotides read TGTGCCAGCAGTGTTCTAGGGGCCTACACCGGGGAGCTGTTTTTT.